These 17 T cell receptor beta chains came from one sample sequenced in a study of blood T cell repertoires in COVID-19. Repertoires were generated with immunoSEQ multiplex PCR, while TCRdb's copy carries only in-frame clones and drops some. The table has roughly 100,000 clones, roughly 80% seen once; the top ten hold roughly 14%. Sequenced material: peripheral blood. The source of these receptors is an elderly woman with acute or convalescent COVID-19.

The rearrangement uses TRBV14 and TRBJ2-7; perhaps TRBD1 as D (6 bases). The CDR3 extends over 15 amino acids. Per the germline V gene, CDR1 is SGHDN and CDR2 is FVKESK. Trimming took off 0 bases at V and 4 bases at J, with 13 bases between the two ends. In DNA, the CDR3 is TGTGCCAGCAGCCAAGAAAAACAGGGTCTGTACGAGCAGTACTTC. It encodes CASSQEKQGLYEQYF.

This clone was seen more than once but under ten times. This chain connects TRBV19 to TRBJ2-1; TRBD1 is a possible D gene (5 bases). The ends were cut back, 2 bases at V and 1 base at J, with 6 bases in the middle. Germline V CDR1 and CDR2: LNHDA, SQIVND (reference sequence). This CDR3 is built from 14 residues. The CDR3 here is CASSITGSYNEQFF. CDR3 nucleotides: TGTGCCAGTAGTATAACAGGTTCCTACAATGAGCAGTTCTTC.

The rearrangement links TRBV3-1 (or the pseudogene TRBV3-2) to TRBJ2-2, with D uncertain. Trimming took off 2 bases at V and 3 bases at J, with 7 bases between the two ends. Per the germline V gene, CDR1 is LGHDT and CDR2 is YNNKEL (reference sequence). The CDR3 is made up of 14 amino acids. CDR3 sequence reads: CASSQNTYTGELFF. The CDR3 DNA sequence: TGTGCCAGCAGCCAAAACACCTACACCGGGGAGCTGTTTTTT.

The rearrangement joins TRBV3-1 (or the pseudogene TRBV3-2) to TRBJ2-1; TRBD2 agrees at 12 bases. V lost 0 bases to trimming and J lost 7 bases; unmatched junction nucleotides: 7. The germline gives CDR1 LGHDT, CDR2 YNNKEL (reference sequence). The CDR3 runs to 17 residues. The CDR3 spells CASSQELTSGSGNEQFF. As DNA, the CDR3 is TGTGCCAGCAGCCAAGAATTGACTAGCGGGAGCGGGAATGAGCAGTTCTTC.

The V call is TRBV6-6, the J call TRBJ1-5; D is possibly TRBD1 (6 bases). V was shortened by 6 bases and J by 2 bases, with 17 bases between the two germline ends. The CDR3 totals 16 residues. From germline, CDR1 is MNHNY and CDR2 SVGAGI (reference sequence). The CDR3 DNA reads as TGTGCCAGCAGCTCTCTACAGGGCGTAGGCAATCAGCCCCAGCATTTT. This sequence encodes CASSSLQGVGNQPQHF.

The CDR3 spells CASSTPGRNTEAFF. The CDR3 region has the DNA TGTGCCAGTAGTACCCCCGGGAGGAACACTGAAGCTTTCTTT. The chain couples TRBV19 to TRBJ1-1; D remains ambiguous. Germline CDR1 is LNHDA and CDR2 is SQIVND (reference sequence). V gave up 4 bases and J gave up 1 base, with 10 bases separating them. The CDR3 totals 14 residues.

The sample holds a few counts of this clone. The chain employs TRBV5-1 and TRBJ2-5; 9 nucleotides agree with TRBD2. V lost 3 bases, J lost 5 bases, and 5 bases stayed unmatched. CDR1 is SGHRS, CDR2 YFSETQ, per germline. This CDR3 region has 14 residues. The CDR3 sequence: CASSSRREGETQYF. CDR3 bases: TGCGCCAGCAGCTCGCGGCGGGAGGGTGAGACCCAGTACTTC.

The DNA for the CDR3 is TGTGCCAGCAGCAACACTATGTCCCACGGCCCCAAAACAGGGGGCACATTTTACGAGCAGTACTTC. It yields the protein CASSNTMSHGPKTGGTFYEQYF. V usage is TRBV28 and J usage is TRBJ2-7; 9 nucleotides line up with TRBD1. The CDR3 runs 22 residues. Germline V gene lookup returns CDR1 MDHEN and CDR2 SYDVKM. The V and J ends lost 6 bases and 4 bases, in that order; junction bases with no gene match: 31.

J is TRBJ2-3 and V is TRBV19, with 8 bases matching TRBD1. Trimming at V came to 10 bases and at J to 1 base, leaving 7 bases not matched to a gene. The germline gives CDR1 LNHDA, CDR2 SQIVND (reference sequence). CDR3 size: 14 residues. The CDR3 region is CATLDRGGTDTQYF. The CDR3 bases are TGTGCCACCTTAGACAGGGGAGGCACAGATACGCAGTATTTT.

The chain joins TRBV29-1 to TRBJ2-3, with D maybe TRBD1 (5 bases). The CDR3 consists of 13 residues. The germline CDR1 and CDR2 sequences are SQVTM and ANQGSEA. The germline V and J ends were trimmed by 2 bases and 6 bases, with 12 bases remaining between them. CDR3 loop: CSVEPTAGDTQYF. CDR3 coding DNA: TGCAGCGTTGAACCGACAGCCGGGGATACGCAGTATTTT.

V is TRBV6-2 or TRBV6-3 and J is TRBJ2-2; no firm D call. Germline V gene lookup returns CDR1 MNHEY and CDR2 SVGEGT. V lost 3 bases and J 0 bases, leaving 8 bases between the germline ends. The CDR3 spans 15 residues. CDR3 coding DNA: TGTGCCAGCAGTTATTATACAGCGAACACCGGGGAGCTGTTTTTT. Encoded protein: CASSYYTANTGELFF.

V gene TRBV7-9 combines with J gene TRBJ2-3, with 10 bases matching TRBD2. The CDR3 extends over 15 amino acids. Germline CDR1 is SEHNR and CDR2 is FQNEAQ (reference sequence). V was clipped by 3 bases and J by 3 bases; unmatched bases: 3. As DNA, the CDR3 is TGTGCCAGCAGCTTGAAGACTAGCGGGACAGATACGCAGTATTTT. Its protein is CASSLKTSGTDTQYF.

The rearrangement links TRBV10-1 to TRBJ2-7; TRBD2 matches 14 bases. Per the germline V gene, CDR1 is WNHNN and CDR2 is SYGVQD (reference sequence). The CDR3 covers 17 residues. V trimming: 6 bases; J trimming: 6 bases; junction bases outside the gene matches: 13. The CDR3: CASRGLAGDSISFEQYF. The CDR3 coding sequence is TGCGCCAGCAGGGGACTAGCGGGAGATTCCATCTCGTTCGAGCAGTACTTC.

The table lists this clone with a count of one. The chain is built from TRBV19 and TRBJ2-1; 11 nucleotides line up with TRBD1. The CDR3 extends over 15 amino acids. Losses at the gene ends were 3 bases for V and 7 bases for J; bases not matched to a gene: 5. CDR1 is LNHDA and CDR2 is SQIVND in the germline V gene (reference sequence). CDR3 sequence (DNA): TGTGCCAGTAGTATCCTAGGACAGGGGGCAAATGAGCAGTTCTTC. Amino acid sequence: CASSILGQGANEQFF.

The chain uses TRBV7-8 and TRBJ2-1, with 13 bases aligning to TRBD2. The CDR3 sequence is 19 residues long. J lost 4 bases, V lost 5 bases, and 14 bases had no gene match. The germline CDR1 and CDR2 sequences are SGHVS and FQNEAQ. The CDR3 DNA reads TGTGCCAGCAGCCGCGGGACAGTCTGGACTAGCGGGAGTTACAATGAGCAGTTCTTC. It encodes CASSRGTVWTSGSYNEQFF. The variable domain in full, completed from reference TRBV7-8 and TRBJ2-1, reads GAGVSQSPRYKVAKRGQDVALRCDPISGHVSLFWYQQALGQGPEFLTYFQNEAQLDKSGLPSDRFFAERPEGSVSTLKIQRTQQEDSAVYLCASSRGTVWTSGSYNEQFFGPGTRLTVL.

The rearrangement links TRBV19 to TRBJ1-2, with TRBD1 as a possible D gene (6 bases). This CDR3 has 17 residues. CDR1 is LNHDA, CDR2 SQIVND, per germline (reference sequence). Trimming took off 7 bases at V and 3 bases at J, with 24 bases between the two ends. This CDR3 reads CASNLGVSWGLDYGYTF. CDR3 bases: TGTGCCAGTAATTTGGGGGTTTCGTGGGGGCTCGACTATGGCTACACCTTC.

CDR3: CASRRDTEAFF. In DNA, the CDR3 is TGTGCCAGCAGGAGGGACACTGAAGCTTTCTTT. The rearrangement joins TRBV28 to TRBJ1-1; D not certain. Per the germline V gene, CDR1 is MDHEN and CDR2 is SYDVKM. The CDR3 runs to 11 residues. Trimming shortened V by 6 bases and J by 3 bases, and 5 bases separated the two germline ends.